This T cell receptor beta chain is from a study of T cell clones after liver transplantation. As for the study in general: Tolerance: complete withdrawal held at least one year, liver enzymes staying within twice normal.

The CDR3 contains 12 residues. CDR1 is MNHNS and CDR2 is SASEGT in the germline V gene. Trimming cost V 7 bases and J 5 bases, with 9 bases left between them. The data were produced by immunoSEQ multiplex PCR, yet TCRdb's version contains in-frame clones alone and is incomplete. Of roughly 56,000 clones detected, 65% to 80% appear once; the ten largest clones hold about a tenth. The clonotype was recovered from a human patient who received a liver transplant. Some T cells may have come from the graft donor. This material consisted of CD4+ T cells from blood, taken around 52 months after liver transplant. The chain carries TRBV6-1 and TRBJ2-1; possible D gene TRBD2, 5 bases. The CDR3 loop reads CASKQRDNEQFF. The CDR3 region has the DNA TGTGCCAGCAAACAGAGGGACAATGAGCAGTTCTTC.